The following is a T cell receptor beta chain sequence with its context. Authors' methods: The assay estimated nucleated cells by amplifying reference gene primers. Method: immunoSEQ multiplex PCR; TCRdb's copy keeps in-frame clones and lacks some. That table is the source of V, J and clone size, and D and trimming were worked out from the DNA. Of about 250,000 clones in the sample, approximately 88% were seen once. The data stem from a study of blood T cell repertoires in COVID-19. Overall study: The United States, Italy and Spain provided the acute and convalescent COVID-19 samples.

While infection was still active, Seattle patients were enrolled and then followed longitudinally. The germline CDR1 and CDR2 sequences are SQVTM and ANQGSEA. Trimming removed 7 bases from V and 2 bases from J; junction bases left unmatched: 8. This CDR3 is 15 amino acids long. The sequenced material came from peripheral blood. This sequence originates from a woman younger than 45 with COVID-19, enrolled during active disease. This chain uses TRBV29-1 with TRBJ2-3, with 11 bases that match TRBD2. The CDR3 DNA reads as TGCAGCGCGTCCCAGACTAGCGGGGCCACAGATACGCAGTATTTT. This gives the protein CSASQTSGATDTQYF.